The entry that follows covers one T cell receptor (beta chain) sequence. As handled by the study authors: Cell counts per sample came from amplifying reference gene primers. Sequencing was performed with immunoSEQ multiplex PCR; in TCRdb, only in-frame clones are kept and a portion is missing. V and J calls and clone size are those listed in that table; D and trimming were worked out from the DNA. The sample yields about 340,000 clones, around 91% seen once. The V and J ends lost 2 bases and 9 bases respectively, with 23 bases between them. This CDR3 is 17 amino acids long. Germline V gene data show CDR1 as MNHEY and CDR2 as SVGEGT. The data were obtained in a study of blood T cell repertoires in COVID-19. Study details: Sites across the United States, Italy and Spain contributed samples from acute and convalescent COVID-19. T cells, B-cell-depleted T cells, or PBMCs supplied cDNA or gDNA.

This rearrangement joins TRBV6-2 or TRBV6-3 to TRBJ2-1, with D possibly being TRBD2 (5 bases). The TCR comes from a woman between 18 and 29 years old who had recovered from COVID-19. Material: peripheral blood. CDR3 residues: CASSYGFIAKNWGEQFF. Here the CDR3 DNA reads TGTGCCAGCAGTTACGGATTCATAGCGAAAAATTGGGGTGAGCAGTTCTTC.